Sequencing of this T cell receptor beta chain was carried out in a study of PD-1 blockade in classical Hodgkin lymphoma. Notes on the study in general: Reports indicated that newly diagnosed patients had lower baseline TCR diversity than healthy donors did.

After removal of 4 bases from V and 4 bases from J, the junction contained 7 bases not matched to a gene. Germline-derived CDR1 and CDR2 are SEHNR and FQNEAQ (reference sequence). The CDR3 is made up of 15 amino acids. In this sample, this clone turned up once. Its antigen is currently unknown. Data came from immunoSEQ multiplex PCR; TCRdb stores just in-frame clones and leaves some out. The data show under 80,000 clones, more than 85% seen once. Described time point: newly diagnosed, previously untreated cHL patient sample. Acting as the comparison were PBMCs from newly diagnosed, untreated classical Hodgkin lymphoma.

The sequence was collected from a human donor with classical Hodgkin lymphoma. Sample: peripheral blood mononuclear cells (PBMCs). The chain links TRBV7-9 to TRBJ1-2, with 9 bases aligning to TRBD1. This CDR3 is CASSSTGGVFYGYTF. DNA of the CDR3: TGTGCCAGCAGCTCGACAGGGGGGGTCTTCTATGGCTACACCTTC.